The clone carrying this T cell receptor (beta chain) was seen many times. This CDR3 is 16 amino acids long. Trimming cost V 4 bases and J 0 bases, with 15 bases left between them. The germline CDR1 and CDR2 sequences are LGHNA and YNFKEQ. The source of the sample is a study of T cells after posttransplantation cyclophosphamide. Measured with immunoSEQ multiplex PCR; TCRdb has only the in-frame clones, and not every one. The specimen gives about 39,000 clones without singletons; the ten biggest hold about 4.2%. Sequencing was performed on PBMCs. The receptor comes from a woman aged 45-59 years in good health and a related stem cell transplant donor. The chain combines TRBV4-2 with TRBJ1-1; perhaps TRBD1 as D (6 bases). The CDR3 is CASSRLDWTVNTEAFF. The CDR3 region has the DNA TGTGCCAGCAGCCGCCTCGATTGGACAGTGAACACTGAAGCTTTCTTT.